The 27 T cell receptor beta chains listed next were all sequenced from one sample in a study of shared clonotypes between healthy human individuals. Repertoires were generated with immunoSEQ multiplex PCR, while TCRdb's copy carries only in-frame clones and drops some. The sample records about 490,000 clones, 81% being singletons. The sequencing sample was made of PBMCs. These receptors all come from a woman in her 40s in good health. Some clones in this sample may be carry-over from other donors' samples.

As DNA, the CDR3 is TGTGCCAGCAGCTTAGTAGGGCTCAGGGAGACTCGAAAGAACACTGAAGCTTTCTTT. It specifies CASSLVGLRETRKNTEAFF. The chain has TRBV7-9 and TRBJ1-1, with D possibly TRBD1 on 5 matching bases. Trimming took 1 base from V and 1 from J, leaving 22 bases between them. The CDR3 loop spans 19 amino acids. Germline values: CDR1 SEHNR, CDR2 FQNEAQ (reference sequence).

This clone was detected once. The chain has TRBV28 and TRBJ1-1, with 10 positions matching TRBD1. The CDR3 is made up of 14 amino acids. Germline trimming cut 6 bases from V and 11 bases from J; bases unmatched to any gene: 12. Germline CDR1 is MDHEN and CDR2 is SYDVKM. The CDR3 DNA follows: TGTGCCAGCAGCGTCCCGGGACAGGGGAGGAAGGCTTTCTTT. It translates to CASSVPGQGRKAFF.

The chain combines TRBV28 with TRBJ2-7; 7 nucleotides match TRBD2. Germline trimming cut 7 bases from V and 6 bases from J; bases unmatched to any gene: 15. The CDR3 is made up of 15 amino acids. Looked up from germline, CDR1 is MDHEN and CDR2 is SYDVKM. The CDR3 DNA reads as TGTGCCAGCATCGGTTTCCAGCGGGGATCGGGCGAGCAGTACTTC. Translated: CASIGFQRGSGEQYF.

This chain links TRBV28 with TRBJ1-1; D is unclear. The germline V gene encodes CDR1 MDHEN and CDR2 SYDVKM. V lost 3 bases to trimming and J lost 0 bases, with 5 bases between them. The CDR3 contains 13 residues. The CDR3: CASSFQMNTEAFF. CDR3 in DNA: TGTGCCAGCAGTTTTCAGATGAACACTGAAGCTTTCTTT.

The rearrangement links TRBV15 to TRBJ1-4, with D possibly TRBD1 on 6 matching bases. Trimming took 6 bases from V and 8 from J, leaving 13 bases between them. Germline V gives CDR1 LNHNV, CDR2 YYDKDF (reference sequence). This CDR3 region has 13 residues. This CDR3 is CATSWGAGEKLFF. CDR3 coding DNA: TGTGCCACCAGTTGGGGGGCTGGGGAAAAACTGTTTTTT.

The V call is TRBV28, the J call TRBJ1-5; D call uncertain. The CDR3 extends over 13 amino acids. With 5 bases removed from V and 4 bases from J, the gap between germline ends came to 9 bases. CDR1 MDHEN and CDR2 SYDVKM come from the germline V gene. CDR3 residues: CASSPQSNQPQHF. DNA for the CDR3: TGTGCCAGCAGTCCACAGAGTAATCAGCCCCAGCATTTT.

About this clone: A far larger clone is a single base away, which makes a read error likely. The chain is built from TRBV30 and TRBJ2-1; D gene ambiguous. The CDR3 extends over 13 amino acids. Germline V gives CDR1 GTSNPN, CDR2 SVGIG (reference sequence). The CDR3 DNA follows: TGTGCCTGGAGTTTTACCGAATACAATGAGCAGCTCTTC. It translates to CAWSFTEYNEQLF.

The rearrangement links TRBV29-1 to TRBJ2-4; 8 bases align to TRBD2. CDR3 size: 14 residues. V shed 4 bases, J shed 8 bases, and the junction held 10 bases outside the gene matches. Per the germline V gene, CDR1 is SQVTM and CDR2 is ANQGSEA. The CDR3 loop is CSVVGAGGLDIQYF. The CDR3 DNA reads as TGCAGCGTTGTAGGGGCGGGAGGTCTGGACATTCAGTACTTC.

Here the CDR3 DNA reads TGTGCCAGCAGTTCGACAGGGGGCTCCAACATTCAGTACTTC. The encoded protein is CASSSTGGSNIQYF. V is TRBV7-3 and J is TRBJ2-4, with 10 bases fitting TRBD1. Losses at the gene ends were 6 bases for V and 7 bases for J; bases not matched to a gene: 6. CDR3 length equals 14 residues. Per the germline V gene, CDR1 is SGHTA and CDR2 is FQGTGA.

About this clone itself: This may come from a read error, since a much larger clone is one base off. The CDR3 end shows no conserved phenylalanine or tryptophan, and so a read error is likely. The chain recombines TRBV6-4 with TRBJ2-2, with a possible D match to TRBD2 (6 bases). Germline assignment: CDR1 MRHNA and CDR2 SNTAGT. The V end lost 6 bases, the J end lost 2 bases, and 10 bases lay between the germline ends. This CDR3 contains 14 residues. The CDR3 reads CASSRGINTGELFL. CDR3 bases: TGTGCCAGCAGCCGGGGGATAAACACCGGGGAGCTGTTTTTG.

The chain joins TRBV30 to TRBJ2-7; 7 bases are shared with TRBD2. Germline lookup yields CDR1 GTSNPN and CDR2 SVGIG (reference sequence). The length of the CDR3 is 14 residues. V dropped 0 bases and J dropped 4; count of bases not matched to a gene: 6. This chain's CDR3 is CAWSVAGRIYEQYF. The CDR3 DNA reads TGTGCCTGGAGTGTAGCCGGGAGGATTTACGAGCAGTACTTC.

This clone was seen at least ten times. V and J are TRBV2 and TRBJ2-5, with 10 bases that match TRBD2. The V gene's germline CDR1 is SNHLY and CDR2 FYNNEI. Trimming took 11 bases from V and 4 from J; bases not matched to a gene: 4. The CDR3 spans 12 residues. DNA for the CDR3: TGTGCCGAGTTAGCGGGGGGAGAGACCCAGTACTTC. It codes for CAELAGGETQYF.

The V gene is TRBV7-9, the J gene TRBJ2-1; the match to TRBD2 covers 7 bases. Germline assignment: CDR1 SEHNR and CDR2 FQNEAQ (reference sequence). This CDR3 has 12 amino acids. The V segment lost 4 bases and the J segment 10 bases; nucleotides outside the gene matches: 4. CDR3 sequence: CASSSEGGEQFF. The CDR3 nucleotides read TGTGCCAGCAGCTCGGAGGGAGGGGAGCAGTTCTTC.

This rearrangement joins TRBV23-1 to TRBJ1-2, with 9 bases aligning to TRBD1. TRBV23-1 falls under the ORF class, with uncertain function. The length of the CDR3 is 15 residues. V was clipped by 4 bases and J by 3 bases; unmatched bases: 6. CDR3 protein: CASSLRTGEDYGYTF. The CDR3 coding sequence is TGCGCCAGCAGTCTACGGACAGGGGAAGACTATGGCTACACCTTC.

In its sample, this clone was seen once. A far more abundant clone sits one base away, making this likely a read error. Within the sample, other DNA sequences also encode this same CDR3. In DNA form, the CDR3 reads TGTGCCAGCAGCCTAGTGGCTAGCGGGACCGGTTCCTACGAGCAGTACTTC. Its translation is CASSLVASGTGSYEQYF. The chain employs TRBV7-2 and TRBJ2-7, with 9 bases fitting TRBD2. Per the germline V gene, CDR1 is SGHTA and CDR2 is FQGNSA. Trimming at V came to 5 bases and at J to 1 base, leaving 12 bases not matched to a gene. CDR3 length: 17 residues.

The rearrangement links TRBV19 to TRBJ2-3; no clear D gene. Germline loops: CDR1 LNHDA, CDR2 SQIVND (reference sequence). Trimming took 7 bases from V and 8 from J, leaving 22 bases between them. The CDR3 sequence is 15 residues long. CDR3 amino acids: CASIGPGDPSGTQYF. DNA of the CDR3: TGTGCCAGTATAGGGCCAGGAGACCCCTCGGGTACGCAGTATTTT.

Details on this clone: This is likely an artifact of a read error, given a far larger clone one base away. Other DNA variants within this sample encode the same CDR3. The CDR3 loop is CASSSGRDYEQYF. CDR3 in DNA: TGTGCCAGCAGTTCGGGACGGGACTACGAGCAGTACTTC. The V call is TRBV7-9, the J call TRBJ2-7; D might be TRBD1 or TRBD2, each matching 5 bases. V gave up 6 bases and J gave up 3 bases, with 12 bases separating them. Germline lookup yields CDR1 SEHNR and CDR2 FQNEAQ (reference sequence). The length of the CDR3 is 13 residues.

As concerns this clone: The sample carries other DNA sequences with the same CDR3. The chain uses TRBV7-9 and TRBJ2-7; D might be TRBD2 (6 bases). Trimming left V 4 bases short and J 1 base short, with 11 bases between. Germline V gene lookup returns CDR1 SEHNR and CDR2 FQNEAQ (reference sequence). CDR3 size: 14 residues. The CDR3 is CASSSSRGSYEQYF. CDR3 DNA sequence: TGTGCCAGCAGCTCCTCCCGGGGGTCCTACGAGCAGTACTTC.

This clone appeared once. Written as DNA, the CDR3 is TGTGCCAGCAGCTTGCCGCTGGAGTTGGGAAACGAGCAGTACTTC. This codes for CASSLPLELGNEQYF. This sequence joins TRBV28 and TRBJ2-7; D is unresolved. Trimming stripped 6 bases from V and 5 bases from J, with 20 bases between. The CDR3 is made up of 15 amino acids. CDR1 is MDHEN, CDR2 SYDVKM, per germline.

The chain employs TRBV19 and TRBJ2-1; TRBD2 might be the D (5 bases). Germline V lookup: CDR1 LNHDA, CDR2 SQIVND (reference sequence). This CDR3 spans 16 amino acids. Trimming cost V 1 base and J 3 bases, with 13 bases left between them. CDR3 DNA: TGTGCCAGTAGTATAGGCGGGCGAGGGTTCTACAATGAGCAGTTCTTC. Its translation is CASSIGGRGFYNEQFF.

The rearrangement uses TRBV5-6 and TRBJ2-7; the D is unclear. Germline CDR1 SGHDT, CDR2 YYEEEE. The CDR3 runs 13 residues. V was pared by 0 bases and J by 4 bases, with 8 bases between. The CDR3 coding sequence is TGTGCCAGCAGCTTGGTTTCGGGTTACGAGCAGTACTTC. Its translation: CASSLVSGYEQYF.

The V gene is TRBV7-2, the J gene TRBJ1-2; no clear D gene. V lost 5 bases and J lost 8, with 18 bases in between. Germline V CDR1 and CDR2: SGHTA, FQGNSA. The CDR3 consists of 14 residues. In nucleotides, the CDR3 is TGTGCCAGCAGCGCCGGTCGCCCGGAGGGCGGCTACACCTTC. Its protein is CASSAGRPEGGYTF.

This sequence joins TRBV7-2 and TRBJ1-2; TRBD1 aligns across 10 bases. The CDR3 spans 14 residues. V lost 5 bases, J lost 2 bases, and 2 bases stayed unmatched. Germline V gene sequence: CDR1 SGHTA, CDR2 FQGNSA. In nucleotides, the CDR3 is TGTGCCAGCAGCCCGACAGGGGGCAACTATGGCTACACCTTC. As protein: CASSPTGGNYGYTF. The full variable domain, its missing parts supplied by reference TRBV7-2 and TRBJ1-2, is GAGVSQSPSNKVTEKGKDVELRCDPISGHTALYWYRQSLGQGLEFLIYFQGNSAPDKSGLPSDRFSAERTGGSVSTLTIQRTQQEDSAVYLCASSPTGGNYGYTFGSGTRLTVV.

This clone was counted a single time. CDR3 in amino acids: CASRGGIPTDTQYF. CDR3 nucleotides: TGTGCCAGCCGAGGCGGGATTCCCACAGATACGCAGTATTTT. The chain has TRBV2 and TRBJ2-3, with D possibly being TRBD2 (6 bases). The germline gives CDR1 SNHLY, CDR2 FYNNEI. V was shortened by 8 bases and J by 2 bases, with 14 bases between the two germline ends. The CDR3 runs to 14 residues.

This clone was observed a few times. CDR3 DNA sequence: TGTGCCAGCAGCCAAGATTATGGAGACTCTAACTATGGCTACACCTTC. Its protein product is CASSQDYGDSNYGYTF. The chain has TRBV4-2 and TRBJ1-2; D remains ambiguous. Germline V lookup: CDR1 LGHNA, CDR2 YNFKEQ. V lost 0 bases, J lost 0 bases, and 11 bases lay in between. This CDR3 region has 16 residues.

With respect to this clone: Only one base separates this from a far larger clonotype, so it likely reflects a read error. The CDR3 is CANSFGATSYEQYF. For the CDR3, the DNA is TGTGCCAACAGCTTTGGGGCAACCTCCTACGAGCAGTACTTC. The chain employs TRBV5-6 and TRBJ2-7; possible D gene TRBD1, 5 bases. The CDR3 totals 14 residues. Germline V gene lookup returns CDR1 SGHDT and CDR2 YYEEEE.

The gene calls are TRBV2 and TRBJ2-7; D remains ambiguous. Trimming cost V 2 bases and J 6 bases, with 8 bases left between them. The CDR3 consists of 12 residues. Looked up from germline, CDR1 is SNHLY and CDR2 is FYNNEI. The CDR3 DNA is TGTGCCAGCAGTGAATTAGGCGTCGAGCAGTACTTC. It is translated as CASSELGVEQYF.